Listed below are T cell receptor beta chains from one sample, sequenced in a study of T cell responses to AZD1222 COVID-19 vaccine. The method was immunoSEQ multiplex PCR; TCRdb's version includes in-frame clones alone and lacks a portion of them. This sample has about 100,000 clones; roughly 87% occur once, and the top ten carry approximately 15%. Source: peripheral blood, taken on day 0 of AZD1222 vaccination. All receptors come from an adult in good health. Each CDR3 is given with its conserved first and last residue. The order of the fields is CDR3 protein, CDR3 DNA, J gene, D gene, clone size, V gene. The D gene is left open where the match is weak. Not all rows give a size; the values are once, few, many and, for expanded clones, a class.

CDR3aa: CASSSRQGSGYGYTF; CDR3nt: TGTGCCAGCAGCTCCCGACAGGGGTCTGGCTATGGCTACACCTTC; j_gene: TRBJ1-2; d_gene: TRBD1; abundance: -; v_gene: TRBV7-2
CDR3aa: CASSIAGTASTDTQYF; CDR3nt: TGCGCCAGCAGCATTGCCGGGACAGCGAGCACAGATACGCAGTATTTT; j_gene: TRBJ2-3; d_gene: TRBD1; abundance: -; v_gene: TRBV5-1
CDR3aa: CASSPGLASDTQYF; CDR3nt: TGTGCCAGCAGCCCCGGACTAGCAAGTGATACGCAGTATTTT; j_gene: TRBJ2-3; d_gene: TRBD2; abundance: once; v_gene: TRBV11-3
CDR3aa: CASSEGQGSYGYTF; CDR3nt: TGCGCCAGCAGCGAAGGACAGGGGAGCTATGGCTACACCTTC; j_gene: TRBJ1-2; d_gene: TRBD1; abundance: -; v_gene: TRBV5-1
CDR3aa: CASSLTANQPQHF; CDR3nt: TGTGCCAGCAGCTTAACAGCCAATCAGCCCCAGCATTTT; j_gene: TRBJ1-5; d_gene: -; abundance: once; v_gene: TRBV7-3
CDR3aa: CASIGEGNTEAFF; CDR3nt: TGTGCCAGCATAGGAGAAGGGAACACTGAAGCTTTCTTT; j_gene: TRBJ1-1; d_gene: -; abundance: -; v_gene: TRBV4-2
CDR3aa: CSVVGVDTQYF; CDR3nt: TGCAGCGTTGTTGGGGTAGATACGCAGTATTTT; j_gene: TRBJ2-3; d_gene: -; abundance: -; v_gene: TRBV29-1
CDR3aa: CASSITGGSPLHF; CDR3nt: TGTGCCAGTAGTATAACAGGGGGTTCACCCCTCCACTTT; j_gene: TRBJ1-6; d_gene: TRBD1; abundance: -; v_gene: TRBV19
CDR3aa: CASSRRRASGPGELFF; CDR3nt: TGTGCCAGCAGCCGACGGCGCGCTTCAGGGCCCGGGGAGCTGTTTTTT; j_gene: TRBJ2-2; d_gene: -; abundance: -; v_gene: TRBV3-1/TRBV3-2
CDR3aa: CASSKGGTATQDTQYF; CDR3nt: TGTGCCAGCAGCAAGGGAGGGACAGCGACCCAGGATACGCAGTATTTT; j_gene: TRBJ2-3; d_gene: -; abundance: -; v_gene: TRBV5-4
CDR3aa: CASSSRNQRGDEQFF; CDR3nt: TGTGCCAGCAGCTCCCGGAACCAGCGGGGTGATGAGCAGTTCTTC; j_gene: TRBJ2-1; d_gene: TRBD2; abundance: -; v_gene: TRBV7-3
CDR3aa: CASSQDLAGHGETQYF; CDR3nt: TGTGCCAGCAGCCAAGATCTAGCGGGACATGGGGAGACCCAGTACTTC; j_gene: TRBJ2-5; d_gene: TRBD2; abundance: -; v_gene: TRBV14
CDR3aa: CAWSVRDRHYGYTF; CDR3nt: TGTGCCTGGAGTGTACGTGACAGACACTATGGCTACACCTTC; j_gene: TRBJ1-2; d_gene: -; abundance: -; v_gene: TRBV30
CDR3aa: CASRKVNAGELFF; CDR3nt: TGTGCCAGTCGGAAGGTGAATGCGGGGGAGCTGTTTTTT; j_gene: TRBJ2-2; d_gene: -; abundance: -; v_gene: TRBV6-5
CDR3aa: CASSLGRATEAFF; CDR3nt: TGCGCCAGCAGCTTGGGGAGGGCTACTGAAGCTTTCTTT; j_gene: TRBJ1-1; d_gene: -; abundance: -; v_gene: TRBV5-1
CDR3aa: CAISEEWLLGLAENTGELFF; CDR3nt: TGTGCCATCAGTGAGGAATGGTTATTAGGACTAGCGGAGAACACCGGGGAGCTGTTTTTT; j_gene: TRBJ2-2; d_gene: TRBD2; abundance: -; v_gene: TRBV10-3
CDR3aa: CASSIGTENQPQHF; CDR3nt: TGTGCCAGCAGCATAGGGACAGAAAATCAGCCCCAGCATTTT; j_gene: TRBJ1-5; d_gene: TRBD1; abundance: few; v_gene: TRBV7-9
CDR3aa: CASSLEGLGNTIYF; CDR3nt: TGTGCCAGCAGCTTAGAAGGGCTTGGAAACACCATATATTTT; j_gene: TRBJ1-3; d_gene: -; abundance: many; v_gene: TRBV7-9
CDR3aa: CASSWTTGESYEQYF; CDR3nt: TGTGCCAGCAGCTGGACGACAGGGGAATCCTACGAGCAGTACTTC; j_gene: TRBJ2-7; d_gene: TRBD1; abundance: -; v_gene: TRBV5-4
CDR3aa: CASGSGQGNYGYTF; CDR3nt: TGTGCCAGCGGGAGCGGGCAGGGGAACTATGGCTACACCTTC; j_gene: TRBJ1-2; d_gene: -; abundance: -; v_gene: TRBV28
CDR3aa: CTTLAGGGYTF; CDR3nt: TGCACCACCCTGGCAGGGGGTGGCTACACCTTC; j_gene: TRBJ1-2; d_gene: TRBD1; abundance: -; v_gene: TRBV29-1
CDR3aa: CASSQDTSDSSYEQYF; CDR3nt: TGTGCCAGCAGCCAAGATACGAGCGATAGCTCCTACGAGCAGTACTTC; j_gene: TRBJ2-7; d_gene: -; abundance: -; v_gene: TRBV4-2
CDR3aa: CSVGKAKNIQYF; CDR3nt: TGCAGCGTTGGTAAGGCCAAAAACATTCAGTACTTC; j_gene: TRBJ2-4; d_gene: -; abundance: -; v_gene: TRBV29-1
CDR3aa: CASSLEVTSEAFF; CDR3nt: TGTGCCAGCAGCTTAGAGGTCACAAGTGAAGCTTTCTTT; j_gene: TRBJ1-1; d_gene: -; abundance: -; v_gene: TRBV11-2
CDR3aa: CASSPWGGSDGYTF; CDR3nt: TGTGCCAGCAGCCCCTGGGGGGGCTCAGACGGCTACACCTTC; j_gene: TRBJ1-2; d_gene: -; abundance: few; v_gene: TRBV3-1/TRBV3-2
CDR3aa: CASSREGGAYGYTF; CDR3nt: TGTGCCAGTAGCCGGGAAGGGGGGGCTTATGGCTACACCTTC; j_gene: TRBJ1-2; d_gene: -; abundance: -; v_gene: TRBV19